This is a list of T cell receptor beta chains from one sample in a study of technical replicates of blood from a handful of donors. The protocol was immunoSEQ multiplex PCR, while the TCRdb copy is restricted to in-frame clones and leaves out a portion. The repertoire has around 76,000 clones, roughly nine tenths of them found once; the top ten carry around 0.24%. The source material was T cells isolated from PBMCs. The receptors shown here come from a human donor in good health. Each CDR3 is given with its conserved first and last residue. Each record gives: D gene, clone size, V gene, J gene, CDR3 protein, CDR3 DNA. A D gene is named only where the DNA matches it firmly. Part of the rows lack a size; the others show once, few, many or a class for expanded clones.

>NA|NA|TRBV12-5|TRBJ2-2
CASGLVPNPLIARENTGELFF
TGTGCTAGTGGTTTGGTACCAAACCCCCTAATAGCGCGAGAGAACACCGGGGAGCTGTTTTTT
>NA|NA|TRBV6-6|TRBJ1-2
CASSYSVFEVRGYTF
TGTGCCAGCAGTTACTCCGTTTTCGAGGTGAGAGGCTACACCTTC
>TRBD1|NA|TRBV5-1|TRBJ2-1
CASKVGGQGLWEQFF
TGCGCCAGCAAGGTCGGGGGACAGGGTCTATGGGAGCAGTTCTTC
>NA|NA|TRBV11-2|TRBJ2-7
CASRTYSGTYEQYF
TGTGCCAGCAGAACCTACAGCGGAACCTACGAGCAGTACTTC
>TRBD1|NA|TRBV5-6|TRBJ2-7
CASSVLQGAGEQYF
TGTGCCAGCAGCGTCCTACAGGGGGCGGGGGAGCAGTACTTC
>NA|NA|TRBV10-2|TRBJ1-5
CASSDVGNQPQHF
TGCGCCAGCAGTGATGTCGGTAATCAGCCCCAGCATTTT
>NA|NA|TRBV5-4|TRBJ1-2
CASSLDRGGYTF
TGTGCCAGCAGCTTGGATCGGGGAGGCTACACCTTC
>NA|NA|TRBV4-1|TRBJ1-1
CASSQAASMNTEAFF
TGCGCCAGCAGCCAGGCGGCATCCATGAACACTGAAGCTTTCTTT
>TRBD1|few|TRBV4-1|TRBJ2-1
CASSQDRTGGSYNEQFF
TGCGCCAGCAGCCAAGATAGGACAGGGGGCTCCTACAATGAGCAGTTCTTC
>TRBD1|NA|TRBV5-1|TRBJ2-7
CASSSGTGASEQYF
TGCGCCAGCAGCTCCGGGACAGGGGCTTCCGAGCAGTACTTC
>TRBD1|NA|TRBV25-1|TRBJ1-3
CASSESDRVHTIYF
TGTGCCAGCAGTGAATCGGACAGGGTCCACACCATATATTTT
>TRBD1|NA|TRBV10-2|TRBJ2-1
CATSKGQPYNEQFF
TGCGCCACCTCTAAGGGACAGCCCTACAATGAGCAGTTCTTC
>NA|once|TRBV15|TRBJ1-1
CATSSRNRLGAFF
TGTGCCACCAGCAGCCGAAACAGGTTGGGGGCTTTCTTT
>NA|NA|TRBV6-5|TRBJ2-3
CASGNRDSTDTQYF
TGTGCCAGCGGAAACAGAGATAGCACAGATACGCAGTATTTT
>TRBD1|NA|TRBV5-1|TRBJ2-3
CASSAQRQGENIWTDTQYF
TGCGCCAGCAGCGCCCAACGACAGGGGGAAAATATATGGACAGATACGCAGTATTTT
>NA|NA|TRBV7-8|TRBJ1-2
CASSTGNGGYGYTF
TGTGCCAGCAGCACCGGAAACGGAGGATATGGCTACACCTTC
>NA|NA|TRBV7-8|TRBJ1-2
CASSLGGQGLAGTGYTF
TGTGCCAGCAGCTTAGGGGGGCAGGGTCTAGCGGGGACTGGCTACACCTTC
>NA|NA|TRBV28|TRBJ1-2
CASSPPGRDYGYTF
TGTGCCAGCAGTCCCCCAGGCCGCGACTATGGCTACACCTTC
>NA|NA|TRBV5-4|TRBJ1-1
CASSSRGVGTEAFF
TGTGCCAGCAGCTCGCGCGGAGTAGGCACTGAAGCTTTCTTT
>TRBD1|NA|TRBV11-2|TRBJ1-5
CASSEGQGTLSNQPQHF
TGTGCCAGCAGCGAGGGACAGGGGACGCTTAGCAATCAGCCCCAGCATTTT
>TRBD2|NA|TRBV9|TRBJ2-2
CASSVTSGGSSLNTGELFF
TGTGCCAGCAGCGTGACTAGCGGGGGGTCCTCCCTAAACACCGGGGAGCTGTTTTTT
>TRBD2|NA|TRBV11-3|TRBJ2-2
CATATRVAGAGELFF
TGTGCCACCGCCACCAGGGTGGCGGGGGCCGGGGAGCTGTTTTTT
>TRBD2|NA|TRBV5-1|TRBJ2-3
CASSLASGGTDTQYF
TGCGCCAGCAGCTTGGCCAGCGGGGGCACAGATACGCAGTATTTT
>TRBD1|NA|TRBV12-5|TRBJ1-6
CASGLVLGQGVRSPLHF
TGTGCTAGTGGTTTGGTACTCGGACAGGGCGTGCGTTCACCCCTCCACTTT
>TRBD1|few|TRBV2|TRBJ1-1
CASSSDRPNTEAFF
TGTGCCAGCAGCTCGGACAGGCCGAACACTGAAGCTTTCTTT
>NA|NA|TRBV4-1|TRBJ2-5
CASSHLSGGYQETQYF
TGCGCCAGCAGCCACCTGTCTGGAGGGTACCAAGAGACCCAGTACTTC
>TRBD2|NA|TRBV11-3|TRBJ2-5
CASSFTGTSGRGKETQYF
TGTGCCAGCAGCTTTACCGGGACTAGCGGGAGAGGAAAAGAGACCCAGTACTTC
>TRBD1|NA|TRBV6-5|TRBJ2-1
CASSYRTGGKDEQFF
TGTGCCAGCAGTTACCGGACAGGGGGAAAGGATGAGCAGTTCTTC
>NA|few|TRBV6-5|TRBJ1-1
CASSFGPREGNTEAFF
TGTGCCAGCAGTTTCGGGCCTAGAGAGGGAAACACTGAAGCTTTCTTT
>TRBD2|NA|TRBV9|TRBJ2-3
CASSAQGTSGVGDTQYF
TGTGCCAGCAGCGCTCAGGGGACTAGCGGGGTGGGTGATACGCAGTATTTT
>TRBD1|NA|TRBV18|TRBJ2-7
CASSPTRTGVYYEQYF
TGTGCCAGCTCACCTACCCGGACAGGGGTTTACTACGAGCAGTACTTC
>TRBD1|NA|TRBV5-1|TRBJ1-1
CASSLLGTGEATEAFF
TGCGCCAGCAGCTTGCTGGGGACAGGGGAAGCGACTGAAGCTTTCTTT
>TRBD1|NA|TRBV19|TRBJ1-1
CASSMGYRGNTEAFF
TGTGCCAGTAGTATGGGCTACAGGGGGAACACTGAAGCTTTCTTT
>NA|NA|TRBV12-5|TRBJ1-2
CASGSPGLLLYGYTF
TGTGCTAGTGGTTCCCCGGGACTTCTTCTCTATGGCTACACCTTC
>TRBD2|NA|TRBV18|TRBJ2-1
CASSPLRGRWDEQFF
TGTGCCAGCTCACCACTTCGCGGGAGGTGGGATGAGCAGTTCTTC
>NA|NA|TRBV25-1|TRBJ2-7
CASSESVYEQYF
TGTGCCAGCAGTGAATCAGTCTACGAGCAGTACTTC
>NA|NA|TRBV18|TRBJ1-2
CASSLGGGWGYTF
TGTGCCAGCTCACTTGGGGGCGGATGGGGCTACACCTTC
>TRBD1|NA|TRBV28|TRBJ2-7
CASTPGQGYYEQYF
TGTGCCAGCACCCCCGGACAGGGGTACTACGAGCAGTACTTC
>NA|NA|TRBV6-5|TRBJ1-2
CASSYSIFGNYGYTF
TGTGCCAGCAGTTACTCGATTTTCGGGAACTATGGCTACACCTTC
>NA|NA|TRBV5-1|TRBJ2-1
CASSLNGVAPNEQFF
TGCGCCAGCAGCTTGAACGGGGTCGCTCCCAATGAGCAGTTCTTC
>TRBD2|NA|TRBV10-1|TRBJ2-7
CASSGVVAGSYEQYF
TGCGCCAGCAGTGGGGTGGTAGCGGGATCCTACGAGCAGTACTTC
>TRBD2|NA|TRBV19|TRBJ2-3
CASRAGEHTTDTQYF
TGTGCCAGTAGGGCGGGGGAGCACACGACAGATACGCAGTATTTT
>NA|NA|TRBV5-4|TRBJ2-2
CASSQNLKEAGELFF
TGTGCCAGCAGCCAAAACTTAAAAGAAGCCGGGGAGCTGTTTTTT
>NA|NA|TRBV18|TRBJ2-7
CASSPFGGREQYF
TGTGCCAGCTCACCCTTTGGCGGTCGCGAGCAGTACTTC
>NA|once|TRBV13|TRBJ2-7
CASSLGQGHEQYF
TGTGCCAGCAGCTTAGGACAGGGCCACGAGCAGTACTTC
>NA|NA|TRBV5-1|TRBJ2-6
CASSPLVGSTSSGANVLTF
TGCGCCAGCAGCCCTCTGGTTGGGAGTACCTCCTCCGGGGCCAACGTCCTGACTTTC
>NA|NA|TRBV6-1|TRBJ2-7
CASSLLLAPYEQYF
TGTGCCAGCAGCCTCTTGTTGGCTCCCTACGAGCAGTACTTC
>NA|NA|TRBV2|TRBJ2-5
CASSDPLLTSLGETQYF
TGTGCCAGCAGTGACCCCCTCCTTACTAGTTTAGGAGAGACCCAGTACTTC
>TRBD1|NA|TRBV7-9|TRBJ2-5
CASSLALQGYQETQYF
TGTGCCAGCAGCTTAGCACTACAGGGGTACCAAGAGACCCAGTACTTC
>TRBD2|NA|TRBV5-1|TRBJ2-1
CASSPWGLAGVGNEQFF
TGCGCCAGCAGCCCCTGGGGGCTAGCGGGAGTCGGTAATGAGCAGTTCTTC
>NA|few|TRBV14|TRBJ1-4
CASSQARVPCLF
TGTGCCAGCAGCCAAGCGCGCGTCCCTTGTCTTTTT
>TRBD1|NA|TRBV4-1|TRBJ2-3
CASSQQGARADTQYF
TGCGCCAGCAGCCAACAGGGGGCTAGGGCAGATACGCAGTATTTT
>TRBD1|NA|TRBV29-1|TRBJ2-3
CSVGGTGADTQYF
TGCAGCGTAGGGGGGACAGGGGCAGATACGCAGTATTTT
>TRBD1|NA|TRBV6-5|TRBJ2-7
CASSPSDRGLGQYF
TGTGCCAGCAGTCCCTCCGATAGGGGGCTCGGGCAGTACTTC